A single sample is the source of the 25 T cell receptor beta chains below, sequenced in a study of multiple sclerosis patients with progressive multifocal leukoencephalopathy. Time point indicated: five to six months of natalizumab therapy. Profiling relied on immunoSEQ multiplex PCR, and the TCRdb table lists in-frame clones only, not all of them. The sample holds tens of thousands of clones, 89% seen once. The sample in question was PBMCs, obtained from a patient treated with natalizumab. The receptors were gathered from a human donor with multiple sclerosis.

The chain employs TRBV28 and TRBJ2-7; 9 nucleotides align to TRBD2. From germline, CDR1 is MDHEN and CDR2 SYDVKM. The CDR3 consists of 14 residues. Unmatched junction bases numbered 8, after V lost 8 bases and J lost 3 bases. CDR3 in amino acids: CASYADSGSYEQYF. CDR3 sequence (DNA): TGTGCCAGCTATGCCGATAGCGGGAGCTACGAGCAGTACTTC.

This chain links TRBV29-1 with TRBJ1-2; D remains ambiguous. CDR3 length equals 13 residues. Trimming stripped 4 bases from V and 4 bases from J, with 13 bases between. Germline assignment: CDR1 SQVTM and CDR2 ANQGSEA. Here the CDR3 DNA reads TGCAGCGTTGTCCCCCTATCCTTCTATGGCTACACCTTC. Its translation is CSVVPLSFYGYTF.

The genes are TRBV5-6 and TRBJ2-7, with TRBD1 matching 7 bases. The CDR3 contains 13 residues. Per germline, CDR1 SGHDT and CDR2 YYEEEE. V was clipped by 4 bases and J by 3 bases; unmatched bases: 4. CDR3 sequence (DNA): TGTGCCAGCAGCCTGGGACAGTACTACGAGCAGTACTTC. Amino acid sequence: CASSLGQYYEQYF.

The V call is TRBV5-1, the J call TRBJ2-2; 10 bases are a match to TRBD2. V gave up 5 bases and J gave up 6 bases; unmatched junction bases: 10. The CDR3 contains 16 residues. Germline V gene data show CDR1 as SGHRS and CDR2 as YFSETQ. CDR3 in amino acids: CASRTLAGVIAGELFF. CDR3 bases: TGCGCCAGCAGAACCCTAGCGGGAGTAATCGCCGGGGAGCTGTTTTTT.

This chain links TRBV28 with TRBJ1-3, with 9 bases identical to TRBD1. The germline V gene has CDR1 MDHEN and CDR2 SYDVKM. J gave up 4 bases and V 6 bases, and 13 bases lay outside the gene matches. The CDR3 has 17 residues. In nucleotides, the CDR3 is TGTGCCAGCAGGAGGGGGGAACAGGGGGCAGCAGGAAACACCATATATTTT. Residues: CASRRGEQGAAGNTIYF.

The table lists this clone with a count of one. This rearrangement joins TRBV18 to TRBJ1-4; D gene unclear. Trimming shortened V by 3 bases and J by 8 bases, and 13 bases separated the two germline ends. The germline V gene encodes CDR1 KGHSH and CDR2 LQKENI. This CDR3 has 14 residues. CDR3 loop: CASSPEHPREKLFF. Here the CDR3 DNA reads TGTGCCAGCTCACCGGAGCACCCGAGGGAAAAACTGTTTTTT.

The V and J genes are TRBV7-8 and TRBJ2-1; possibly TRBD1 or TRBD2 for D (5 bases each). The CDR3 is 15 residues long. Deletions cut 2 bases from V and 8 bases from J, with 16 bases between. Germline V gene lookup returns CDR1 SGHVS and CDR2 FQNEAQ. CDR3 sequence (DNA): TGTGCCAGCAGCTTACGGGGCACAGGTGGCCATGAGCAGTTCTTC. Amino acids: CASSLRGTGGHEQFF.

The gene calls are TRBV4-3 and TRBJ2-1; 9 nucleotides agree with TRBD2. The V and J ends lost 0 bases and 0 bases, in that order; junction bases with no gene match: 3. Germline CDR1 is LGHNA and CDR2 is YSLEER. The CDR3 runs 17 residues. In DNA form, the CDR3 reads TGCGCCAGCAGCCAAGATCCAGCGGGAGGCTCCTACAATGAGCAGTTCTTC. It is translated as CASSQDPAGGSYNEQFF.

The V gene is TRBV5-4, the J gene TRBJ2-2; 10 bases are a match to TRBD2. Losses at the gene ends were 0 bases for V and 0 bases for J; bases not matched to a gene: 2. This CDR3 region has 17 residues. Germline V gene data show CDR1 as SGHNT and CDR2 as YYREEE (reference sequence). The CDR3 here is CASSLGAGGANTGELFF. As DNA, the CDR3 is TGTGCCAGCAGCTTGGGAGCGGGAGGGGCGAACACCGGGGAGCTGTTTTTT.

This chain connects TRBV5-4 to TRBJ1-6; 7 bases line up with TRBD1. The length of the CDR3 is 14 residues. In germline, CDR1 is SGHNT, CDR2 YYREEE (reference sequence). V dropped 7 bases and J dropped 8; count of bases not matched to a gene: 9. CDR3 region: CASRRQGRDSPLHF. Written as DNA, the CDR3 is TGTGCCAGCCGAAGACAGGGCCGGGATTCACCCCTCCACTTT.

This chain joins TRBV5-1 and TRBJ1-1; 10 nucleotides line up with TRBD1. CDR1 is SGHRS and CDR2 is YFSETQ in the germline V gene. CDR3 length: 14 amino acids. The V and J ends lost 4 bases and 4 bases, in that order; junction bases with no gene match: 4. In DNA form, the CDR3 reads TGCGCCAGCAGCATGGACAGGGGGGGCACTGAAGCTTTCTTT. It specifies CASSMDRGGTEAFF.

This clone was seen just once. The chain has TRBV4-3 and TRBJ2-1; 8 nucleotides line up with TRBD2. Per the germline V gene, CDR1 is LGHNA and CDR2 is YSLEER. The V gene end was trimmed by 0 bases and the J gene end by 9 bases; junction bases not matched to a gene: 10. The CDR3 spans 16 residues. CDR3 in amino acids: CASSQDPREGRGEQFF. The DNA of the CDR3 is TGCGCCAGCAGCCAAGATCCACGGGAGGGCCGAGGTGAGCAGTTCTTC.

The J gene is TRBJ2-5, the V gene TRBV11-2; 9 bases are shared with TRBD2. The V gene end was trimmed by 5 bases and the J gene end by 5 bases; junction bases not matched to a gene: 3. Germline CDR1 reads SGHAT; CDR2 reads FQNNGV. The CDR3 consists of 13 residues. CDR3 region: CASSPSGAETQYF. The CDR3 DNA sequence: TGTGCCAGCAGCCCTAGCGGGGCGGAGACCCAGTACTTC. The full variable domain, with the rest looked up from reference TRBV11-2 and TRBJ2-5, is EAGVAQSPRYKIIEKRQSVAFWCNPISGHATLYWYQQILGQGPKLLIQFQNNGVVDDSQLPKDRFSAERLKGVDSTLKIQPAKLEDSAVYLCASSPSGAETQYFGPGTRLLVL.

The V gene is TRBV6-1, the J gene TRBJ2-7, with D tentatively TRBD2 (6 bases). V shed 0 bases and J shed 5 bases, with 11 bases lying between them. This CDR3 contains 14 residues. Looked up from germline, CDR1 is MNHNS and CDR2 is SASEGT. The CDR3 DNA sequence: TGTGCCAGCAGTGAAGCAGGCGGGAACCACGAGCAGTACTTC. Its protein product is CASSEAGGNHEQYF.

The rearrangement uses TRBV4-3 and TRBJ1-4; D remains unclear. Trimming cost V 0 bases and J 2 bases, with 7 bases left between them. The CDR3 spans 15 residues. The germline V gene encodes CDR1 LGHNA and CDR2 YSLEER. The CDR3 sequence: CASSQDSGTNEKLFF. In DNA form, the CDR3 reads TGCGCCAGCAGCCAAGATAGCGGTACTAATGAAAAACTGTTTTTT.

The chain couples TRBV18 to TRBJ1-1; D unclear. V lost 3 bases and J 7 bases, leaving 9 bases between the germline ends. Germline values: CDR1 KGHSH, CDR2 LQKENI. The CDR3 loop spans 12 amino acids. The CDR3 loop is CASSPGANEAFF. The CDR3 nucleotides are TGTGCCAGCTCACCGGGTGCGAATGAAGCTTTCTTT.

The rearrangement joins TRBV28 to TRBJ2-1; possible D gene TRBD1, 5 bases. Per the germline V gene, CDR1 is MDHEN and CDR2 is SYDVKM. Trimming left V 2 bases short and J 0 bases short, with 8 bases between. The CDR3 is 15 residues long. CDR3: CASSLLRGSYNEQFF. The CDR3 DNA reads TGTGCCAGCAGTTTACTTAGGGGCTCCTACAATGAGCAGTTCTTC.

Written as DNA, the CDR3 is TGTGCCAGCAGCTTAGCAGGGGCTAATCAGCCCCAGCATTTT. Translation: CASSLAGANQPQHF. The rearrangement joins TRBV7-2 to TRBJ1-5, with D perhaps TRBD1 (5 bases). The CDR3 contains 14 residues. The V end lost 0 bases, the J end lost 4 bases, and 7 bases lay between the germline ends. Germline CDR1 reads SGHTA; CDR2 reads FQGNSA.

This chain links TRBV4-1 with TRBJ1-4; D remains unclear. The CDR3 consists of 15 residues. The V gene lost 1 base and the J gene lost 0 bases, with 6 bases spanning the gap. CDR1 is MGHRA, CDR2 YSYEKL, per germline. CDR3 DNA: TGCGCCAGCAGCCAAGTAAGGGCAACTAATGAAAAACTGTTTTTT. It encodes CASSQVRATNEKLFF.

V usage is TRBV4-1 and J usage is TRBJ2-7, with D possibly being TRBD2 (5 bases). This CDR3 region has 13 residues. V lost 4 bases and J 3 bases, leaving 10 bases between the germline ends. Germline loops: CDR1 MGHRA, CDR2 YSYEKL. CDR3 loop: CASSPNRGYEQYF. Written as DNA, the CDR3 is TGCGCCAGCAGCCCCAACCGGGGCTACGAGCAGTACTTC.

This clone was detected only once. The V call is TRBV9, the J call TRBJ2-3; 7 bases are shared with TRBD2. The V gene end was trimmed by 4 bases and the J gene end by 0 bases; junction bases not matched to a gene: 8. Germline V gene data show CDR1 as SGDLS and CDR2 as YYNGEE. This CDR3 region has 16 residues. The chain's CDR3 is CASSRGSEVSTDTQYF. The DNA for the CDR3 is TGTGCCAGCAGCCGCGGGAGTGAAGTGAGCACAGATACGCAGTATTTT.

CDR3 residues: CASRPGTGYEQYF. The CDR3 nucleotides are TGTGCCAGCAGACCCGGGACAGGCTACGAGCAGTACTTC. The rearrangement uses TRBV28 and TRBJ2-7; 8 positions agree with TRBD1. The germline V gene has CDR1 MDHEN and CDR2 SYDVKM. This CDR3 contains 13 residues. The ends lost 6 bases at V and 3 bases at J; junction bases unmatched: 4.

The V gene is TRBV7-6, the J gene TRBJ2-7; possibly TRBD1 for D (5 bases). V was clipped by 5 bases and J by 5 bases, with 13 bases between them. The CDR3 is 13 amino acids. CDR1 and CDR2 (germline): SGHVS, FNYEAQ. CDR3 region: CASSQRPRDEQYF. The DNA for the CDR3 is TGTGCCAGCAGCCAAAGGCCCAGGGACGAGCAGTACTTC.

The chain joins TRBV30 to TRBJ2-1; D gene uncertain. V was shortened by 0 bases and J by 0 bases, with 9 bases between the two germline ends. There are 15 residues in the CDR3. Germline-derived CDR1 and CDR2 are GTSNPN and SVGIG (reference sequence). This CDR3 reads CAWSVWHSSYNEQFF. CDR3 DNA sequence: TGTGCCTGGAGTGTATGGCATTCCTCCTACAATGAGCAGTTCTTC.

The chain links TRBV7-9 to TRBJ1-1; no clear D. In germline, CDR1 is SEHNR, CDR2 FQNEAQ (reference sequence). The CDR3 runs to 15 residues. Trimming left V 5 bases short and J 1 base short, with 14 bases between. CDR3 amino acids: CASSPRLTGNTEAFF. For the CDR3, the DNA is TGTGCCAGCAGCCCCAGGTTGACGGGGAACACTGAAGCTTTCTTT.